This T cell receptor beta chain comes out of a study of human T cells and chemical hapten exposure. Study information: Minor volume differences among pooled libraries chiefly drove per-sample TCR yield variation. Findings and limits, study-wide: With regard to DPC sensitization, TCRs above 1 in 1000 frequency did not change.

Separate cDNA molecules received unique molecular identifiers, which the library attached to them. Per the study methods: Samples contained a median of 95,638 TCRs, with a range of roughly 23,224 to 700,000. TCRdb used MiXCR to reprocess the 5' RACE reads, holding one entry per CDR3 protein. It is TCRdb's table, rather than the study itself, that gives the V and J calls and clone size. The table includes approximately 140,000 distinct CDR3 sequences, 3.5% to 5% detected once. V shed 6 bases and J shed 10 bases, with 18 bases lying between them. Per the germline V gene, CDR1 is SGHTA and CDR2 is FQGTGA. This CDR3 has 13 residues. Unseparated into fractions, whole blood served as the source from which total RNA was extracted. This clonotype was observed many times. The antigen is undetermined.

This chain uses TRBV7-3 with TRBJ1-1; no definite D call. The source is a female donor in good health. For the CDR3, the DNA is TGTGCCAGCAGAACAGATCGGTTGGAGATAGCTTTCTTT. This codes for CASRTDRLEIAFF.